These 8 T cell receptor beta chains were sequenced from one sample in a study of CD8 T cells in ankylosing spondylitis. MiXCR, applied by TCRdb to the 5' RACE reads, yields one record per CDR3 protein. In the table there are some 130,000 distinct CDR3 sequences, over 9.5% of which are singletons. Input material: blood, either unsorted or a sorted T cell fraction (not recorded which). Receptor source: a female donor with ankylosing spondylitis or in good health (not recorded which).

In its sample, this clonotype was seen many times. The chain uses TRBV5-1 and TRBJ1-6; D uncertain. Trimming left V 0 bases short and J 6 bases short, with 10 bases between. CDR1 and CDR2 (germline): SGHRS, YFSETQ. The CDR3 runs to 15 residues. CDR3 nucleotides: TGCGCCAGCAGCTTGGACGGGCAGATTAATTCACCCCTCCACTTT. The encoded protein is CASSLDGQINSPLHF.

The gene calls are TRBV19 and TRBJ2-5; TRBD1 matches at 8 bases. The CDR3 is 15 residues long. J lost 4 bases, V lost 3 bases, and 7 bases had no gene match. From germline, CDR1 is LNHDA and CDR2 SQIVND (reference sequence). The CDR3 nucleotides read TGTGCCAGTAGTATTGCCGGACAGGGCCCAGAGACCCAGTACTTC. It encodes CASSIAGQGPETQYF. Based on the CDR3 plus reference TRBV19 and TRBJ2-5, the full variable domain is DGGITQSPKYLFRKEGQNVTLSCEQNLNHDAMYWYRQDPGQGLRLIYYSQIVNDFQKGDIAEGYSVSREKKESFPLTVTSAQKNPTAFYLCASSIAGQGPETQYFGPGTRLLVL.

Worth noting for this clonotype: With a much larger clone just one base away, this may be a read error. The J gene is TRBJ1-5, the V gene TRBV14; D ambiguous. Germline CDR1 reads SGHDN; CDR2 reads FVKESK. V gave up 3 bases and J gave up 9 bases, with 9 bases separating them. The CDR3 contains 12 residues. The CDR3, as DNA: TGTGCCAGCAGCCAGGGAACCCGGCCCCAGCATTTT. Translated: CASSQGTRPQHF.

Ten or more counts support this clonotype. The chain combines TRBV27 with TRBJ2-7; D unclear. CDR1 MNHEY and CDR2 SMNVEV come from the germline V gene (reference sequence). This CDR3 spans 16 amino acids. V lost 7 bases and J 4 bases, leaving 23 bases between the germline ends. The CDR3 nucleotides read TGTGCCAGCACCACGGTTGGGCACCCGACTTCGTACGAGCAGTACTTC. Amino acid sequence: CASTTVGHPTSYEQYF.

This clonotype was counted many times. The V call is TRBV3-1, the J call TRBJ1-2; D is possibly TRBD1 (6 bases). The CDR3 length is 16 residues. CDR1 is LGHDT, CDR2 YNNKEL, per germline (reference sequence). Trimming took off 3 bases at V and 8 bases at J, with 22 bases between the two ends. The CDR3, as DNA: TGTGCCAGCAGCCAGAGAACCGGGACATCTATAGTCGGCTACACCTTC. Its protein is CASSQRTGTSIVGYTF.

The chain recombines TRBV6-5 with TRBJ2-7, with 10 bases lining up with TRBD2. In germline, CDR1 is MNHEY, CDR2 SVGAGI. The CDR3 loop spans 16 amino acids. V lost 5 bases and J lost 5; bases outside the gene matches: 12. Here the CDR3 reads CASSTLAGASVDEQYF. CDR3 coding DNA: TGTGCCAGCAGTACCCTAGCGGGAGCAAGTGTAGACGAGCAGTACTTC.

This clonotype was picked up many times. The chain is built from TRBV3-1 and TRBJ1-1; unclear D gene. Between the trimmed V and J ends, which lost 3 bases and 11 bases, there was a span of 19 bases. Germline CDR1 reads LGHDT; CDR2 reads YNNKEL (reference sequence). This CDR3 is 14 amino acids long. The CDR3 protein is CASSHMDSEIRAFF. For the CDR3, the DNA is TGTGCCAGCAGCCATATGGATTCAGAAATCAGGGCTTTCTTT.

This clonotype was seen ten or more times. The rearrangement joins TRBV5-1 to TRBJ2-7; 11 bases align to TRBD2. Germline CDR1 SGHRS, CDR2 YFSETQ. The J segment lost 2 bases and the V segment lost 2 bases, leaving 3 bases of the junction unmatched. This CDR3 is built from 15 residues. CDR3 sequence reads: CASSFTSGRTYEQYF. CDR3 nucleotides: TGCGCCAGCAGCTTCACTAGCGGGAGAACCTACGAGCAGTACTTC.